This TCR beta chain was observed in a study of T cell repertoires in cytomegalovirus infection. Background on the study: Use of recently identified HLA-C-restricted and well-studied HLA-B-restricted CMV epitopes was part of the study. A matching HLA type, together with CMV infection, was signaled by public TCR beta signatures.

TCRdb re-called the reads through MiXCR, storing one row per CDR3 protein. This sample has approximately 1,000,000 distinct CDR3 sequences, with roughly 30% found just once. The sample holds a few counts of this clonotype. What it recognizes is unknown. Trimming took off 4 bases at V and 8 bases at J, with 21 bases between the two ends. The V gene's germline CDR1 is MGHRA and CDR2 YSYEKL. The CDR3 has 16 residues. Study-level points and caveats: Identification of carriers of CMV plus the relevant HLA was performed using cumulative public TCR beta family frequency. The response measured ex vivo was dominated by TCR beta clonotypes (HLA-C-restricted and CMV-specific).

V usage is TRBV4-1 and J usage is TRBJ2-1, with D possibly being TRBD1 or TRBD2 (6 bases each). The source was cultured CD8+ T cells from PBMCs, collected from culture after CMV antigen stimulation. The clonotype comes from a human donor in good health (CMV status not recorded). Some clones in this sample may be carry-over from other donors' samples. The CDR3 DNA reads as TGCGCCAGCAGCCCCGGGTACGAGGGGGGTGGCGATGAGCAGTTCTTC. This encodes CASSPGYEGGGDEQFF.